This is a list of T cell receptor beta chains from one sample in a study of human T cells and chemical hapten exposure. TCRdb called the RACE reads again in MiXCR, with one record for every CDR3 protein. Among about 110,000 distinct CDR3 sequences listed, less than 10% were seen once. Material: whole blood, obtained in connection with sensitization to the hapten diphenylcyclopropenone (DPC). Receptor source: a woman aged 35 to 49 with alopecia areata. Some clones in this sample may be carry-over from other donors' samples. The CDR3 runs from the conserved cysteine through the conserved F or W. The D gene is left open where the match is weak. Clone size is not always given. Where it is, it says once, few, many or a class for expanded clones.

v_call	d_call	clone_size	j_call	cdr3_nt	cdr3_aa
TRBV6-5	-	-	TRBJ2-7	TGTGCCAGCAGTTACTCGTGGGGGAACTACGAGCAGTACTTC	CASSYSWGNYEQYF
TRBV5-8	TRBD1	-	TRBJ1-4	TGTGCCAGCAGCGATCGACAGGGGGCTATCCTTGAAAAACTGTTTTTT	CASSDRQGAILEKLFF
TRBV19	TRBD1	-	TRBJ2-5	TGTGCCAGTAAATCTCGAGACAGGGAGTACTTC	CASKSRDREYF
TRBV28	-	-	TRBJ2-7	TGTGCCAGCAGCCGGGAGACTCGGGAGCAGTACTTC	CASSRETREQYF
TRBV7-7	-	few	TRBJ2-1	TGTGCCAGCAGCCGGACTCCCGACTCCTACAATGAGCAGTTCTTC	CASSRTPDSYNEQFF
TRBV30	TRBD1	few	TRBJ1-1	TGTGCCTGGAGTCCACGGACAGGCGATGCTTTCTTT	CAWSPRTGDAFF
TRBV28	-	few	TRBJ2-7	TGTGCCAGCAGTTTTGCGGACGGCTACGCCTACGAGCAGTACTTC	CASSFADGYAYEQYF
TRBV29-1	-	-	TRBJ1-3	TGCAGCGTTCAGGAGAGCTCTGGAAACACCATATATTTT	CSVQESSGNTIYF
TRBV6-2/TRBV6-3	-	few	TRBJ1-4	TGTGCCAGCAGCCACCGACAGACAGGTTCGAGGGAAAAACTGTTTTTT	CASSHRQTGSREKLFF
TRBV6-2/TRBV6-3	-	-	TRBJ1-1	TGTGCCAGCAGTTCCGGGGACTCCCGGGCTTTCTTT	CASSSGDSRAFF
TRBV6-4	TRBD2	few	TRBJ2-5	TGTGCCGATAGCCGGGGGGGTCCGAAAGAGACCCAGTACTTC	CADSRGGPKETQYF
TRBV20-1	TRBD1	many	TRBJ1-1	TGCAGTGCTACCGACAGGGGAATTGAAGCTTTCTTT	CSATDRGIEAFF
TRBV2	TRBD2	-	TRBJ2-4	TGTGCCAGCAGGGTTGGGACTAGCGGGGGCTTTGACATTCAGTACTTC	CASRVGTSGGFDIQYF
TRBV7-3	-	few	TRBJ2-5	TGTGCCAGCAGCTTAATTCCAGGGCTGCAAGAGACCCAGTACTTC	CASSLIPGLQETQYF
TRBV5-1	TRBD1	many	TRBJ1-2	TGCGCCAGCAGCTCAGGACAGGGGAACTATGGCTACACCTTC	CASSSGQGNYGYTF
TRBV3-1	TRBD1	many	TRBJ2-5	TGTGCCAGCAGCCACCTAGGACAGGGAGTTGAGACCCAGTACTTC	CASSHLGQGVETQYF
TRBV7-2	TRBD1	few	TRBJ2-7	TGTGCCAGCAGCTTAGGACAGGGATCGCCCTACGAGCAGTACTTC	CASSLGQGSPYEQYF
TRBV6-1	-	many	TRBJ1-2	TGTGCCTCCTACGGGGTTCCTTATGGCTACACCTTC	CASYGVPYGYTF
TRBV20-1	-	-	TRBJ1-1	TGCAGTGCTGGGGCCCCTTTCCCCACTGAAGCTTTCTTT	CSAGAPFPTEAFF
TRBV24-1	-	many	TRBJ1-3	TGTGCCACCAGTGATCCCCGAGGAGGAAACACCATATATTTT	CATSDPRGGNTIYF
TRBV7-8	-	-	TRBJ2-7	TGTGCCAGCAGCTTTAAGGGAGAGCAGTACTTC	CASSFKGEQYF
TRBV10-2	TRBD1	many	TRBJ2-2	TGCGCCAGCAGTGAGTTCGGACAGGGGGTGATCGGGGAGCTGTTTTTT	CASSEFGQGVIGELFF
TRBV29-1	TRBD1	once	TRBJ1-2	TGCAGCGTTGGAAAGGACAGGGACTATGGCTACACCTTC	CSVGKDRDYGYTF
TRBV5-6	-	few	TRBJ2-7	TGTGCCAGCAGCTCGGAAGCCCGGTTTTACGAGCAGTACTTC	CASSSEARFYEQYF
TRBV4-3	-	-	TRBJ1-1	TGCGCCAGCAGCCAAGATAGGATCGGTTTGGACCCCCGATTGAACACTGAAGCTTTCTTT	CASSQDRIGLDPRLNTEAFF
TRBV6-6	TRBD1	few	TRBJ2-7	TGTGCCAGCAGTTACTCGAATTGGGGGACAGGGGTTTACGAGCAGTACTTC	CASSYSNWGTGVYEQYF
TRBV10-1	-	few	TRBJ2-1	TGCGCCAGCAGTCCAACGGAGGGGGGGCACAATGAGCAGTTCTTC	CASSPTEGGHNEQFF
TRBV7-2	-	-	TRBJ1-1	TGTGCCAGCAGGCTGGGGGCCAACACTGAAGCTTTCTTT	CASRLGANTEAFF
TRBV15	TRBD2	many	TRBJ2-1	TGTGCCACCAGCAGAGTAAGCGGGGGGGTTAATGAGCAGTTCTTC	CATSRVSGGVNEQFF